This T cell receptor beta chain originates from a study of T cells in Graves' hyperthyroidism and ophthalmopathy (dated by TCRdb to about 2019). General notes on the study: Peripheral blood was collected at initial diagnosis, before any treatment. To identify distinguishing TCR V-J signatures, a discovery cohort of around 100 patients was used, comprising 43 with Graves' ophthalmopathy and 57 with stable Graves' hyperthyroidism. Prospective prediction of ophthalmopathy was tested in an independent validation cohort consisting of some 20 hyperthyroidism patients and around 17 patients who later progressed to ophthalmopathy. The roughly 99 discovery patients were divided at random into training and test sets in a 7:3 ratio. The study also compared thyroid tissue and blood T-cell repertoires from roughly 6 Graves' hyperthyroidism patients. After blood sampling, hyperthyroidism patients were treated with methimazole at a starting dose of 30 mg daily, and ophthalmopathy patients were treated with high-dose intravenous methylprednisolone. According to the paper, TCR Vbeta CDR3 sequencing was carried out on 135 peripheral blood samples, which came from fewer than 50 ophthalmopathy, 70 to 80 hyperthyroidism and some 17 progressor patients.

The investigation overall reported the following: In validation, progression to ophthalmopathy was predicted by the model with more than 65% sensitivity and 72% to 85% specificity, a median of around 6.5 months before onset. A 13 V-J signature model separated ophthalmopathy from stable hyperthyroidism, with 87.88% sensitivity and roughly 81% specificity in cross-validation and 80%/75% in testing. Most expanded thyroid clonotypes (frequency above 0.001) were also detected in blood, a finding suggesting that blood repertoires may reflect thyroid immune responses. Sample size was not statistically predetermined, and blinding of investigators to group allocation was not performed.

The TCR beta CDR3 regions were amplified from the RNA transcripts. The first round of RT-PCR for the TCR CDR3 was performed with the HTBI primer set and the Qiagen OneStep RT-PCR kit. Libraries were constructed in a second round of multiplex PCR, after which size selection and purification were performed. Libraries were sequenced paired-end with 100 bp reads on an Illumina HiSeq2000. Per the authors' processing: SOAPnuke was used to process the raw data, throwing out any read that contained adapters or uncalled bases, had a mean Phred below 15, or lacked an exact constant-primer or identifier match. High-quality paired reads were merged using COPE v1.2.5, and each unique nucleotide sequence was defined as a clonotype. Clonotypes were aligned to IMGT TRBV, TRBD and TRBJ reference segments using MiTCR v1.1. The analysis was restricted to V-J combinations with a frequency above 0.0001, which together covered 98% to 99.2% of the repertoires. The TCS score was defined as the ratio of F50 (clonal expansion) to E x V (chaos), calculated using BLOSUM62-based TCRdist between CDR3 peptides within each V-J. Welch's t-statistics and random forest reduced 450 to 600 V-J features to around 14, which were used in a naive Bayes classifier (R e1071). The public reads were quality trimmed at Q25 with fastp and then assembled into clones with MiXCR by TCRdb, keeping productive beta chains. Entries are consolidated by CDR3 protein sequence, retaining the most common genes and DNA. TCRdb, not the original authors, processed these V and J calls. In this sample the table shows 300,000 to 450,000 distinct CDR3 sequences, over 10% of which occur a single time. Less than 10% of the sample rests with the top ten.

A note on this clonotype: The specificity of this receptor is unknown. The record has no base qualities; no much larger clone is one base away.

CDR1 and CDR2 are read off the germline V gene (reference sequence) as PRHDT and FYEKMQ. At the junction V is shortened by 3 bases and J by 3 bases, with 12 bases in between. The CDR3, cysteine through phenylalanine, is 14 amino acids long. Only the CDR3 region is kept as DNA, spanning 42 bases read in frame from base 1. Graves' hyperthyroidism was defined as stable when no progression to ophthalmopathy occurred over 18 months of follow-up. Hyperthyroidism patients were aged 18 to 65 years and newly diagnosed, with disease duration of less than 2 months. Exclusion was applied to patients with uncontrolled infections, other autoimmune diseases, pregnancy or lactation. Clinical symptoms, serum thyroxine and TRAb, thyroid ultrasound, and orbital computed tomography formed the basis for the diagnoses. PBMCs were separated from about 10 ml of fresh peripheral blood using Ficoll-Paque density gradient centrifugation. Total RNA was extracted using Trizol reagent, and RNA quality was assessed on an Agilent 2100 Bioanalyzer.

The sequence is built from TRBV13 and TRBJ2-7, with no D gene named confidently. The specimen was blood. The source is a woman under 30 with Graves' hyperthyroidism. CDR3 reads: CASSFGTPGYEQYF. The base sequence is TGTGCCAGCAGCTTCGGTACCCCTGGCTACGAGCAGTACTTC.